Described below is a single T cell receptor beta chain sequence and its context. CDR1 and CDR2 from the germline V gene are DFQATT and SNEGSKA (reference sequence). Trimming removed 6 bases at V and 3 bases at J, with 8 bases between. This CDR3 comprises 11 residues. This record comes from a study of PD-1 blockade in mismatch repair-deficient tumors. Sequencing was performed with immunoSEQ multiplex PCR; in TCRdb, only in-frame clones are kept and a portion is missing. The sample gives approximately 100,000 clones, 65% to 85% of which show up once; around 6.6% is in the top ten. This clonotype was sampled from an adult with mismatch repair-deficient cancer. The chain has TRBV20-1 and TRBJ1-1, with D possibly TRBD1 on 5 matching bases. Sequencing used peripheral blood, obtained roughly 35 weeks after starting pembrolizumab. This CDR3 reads CSARGDTEAFF. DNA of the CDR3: TGCAGTGCCCGAGGGGACACTGAAGCTTTCTTT.